The sequence of this T cell receptor (beta chain) was determined in a study of breast tumors, draining lymph nodes, adjacent tissues. Samples came from axillary lymph nodes draining the breast cancer. From the multiplex PCR reads, TCRdb called clonotypes with MiXCR, one entry per CDR3 protein. The sample has some 170,000 distinct CDR3 sequences; about 30% are singletons. Germline-derived CDR1 and CDR2 are SQVTM and ANQGSEA. The V end lost 2 bases, the J end lost 5 bases, and 10 bases lay between the germline ends. This CDR3 comprises 13 residues. The sequencing sample was made of axillary lymph node tissue. The chain carries TRBV29-1 and TRBJ2-1; weak D call: TRBD1 (6 bases). The clonotype comes from a female donor with breast cancer. Some clones in this sample may be carry-over from other donors' samples. This CDR3 is CSVETGSHNEQFF. The DNA of the CDR3 is TGCAGCGTTGAAACAGGGAGCCACAATGAGCAGTTCTTC.